The 6 T cell receptor beta chains below all came from one sample that was sequenced in a study of monozygotic twins with inflammatory bowel disease. No DNA is given; TCRdb re-called the 5' RACE reads and lists each CDR3 protein once. The specimen's table records 300,000 to 400,000 distinct CDR3 sequences. Sequencing was carried out using blood. Receptors originate from a human donor with ulcerative colitis or Crohn's disease, or a healthy co-twin of an affected twin (not recorded which).

The chain recombines TRBV15 with TRBJ1-5. The CDR3 covers 14 residues. Looked up from germline, CDR1 is LNHNV and CDR2 is YYDKDF (reference sequence). The CDR3 loop reads CATSRADMVQPQHF.

The V and J genes are TRBV3-1 and TRBJ2-7; the TCRdb D gene call, TRBD2, has no DNA to confirm it. Germline V CDR1 and CDR2: LGHDT, YNNKEL (reference sequence). CDR3 length: 15 residues. CDR3 sequence: CASSQNYGRQDEQYF.

This chain links TRBV6-6 with TRBJ1-2. Germline V CDR1 and CDR2: MNHNY, SVGAGI (reference sequence). The CDR3 covers 12 residues. Here the CDR3 reads CASSYEGFGYTF.

The gene calls are TRBV6-1 and TRBJ1-2. In germline, CDR1 is MNHNS, CDR2 SASEGT. The CDR3 length is 14 residues. The CDR3 sequence: CASRREQQIYGYTF.

The chain uses TRBV25-1 and TRBJ1-2. Germline CDR1 MGHDK, CDR2 SYGVNS. This CDR3 is built from 14 residues. This CDR3 is CASSEADRPSGYTF.

This chain links TRBV28 with TRBJ1-2; as DNA is missing, the TRBD1 call by TCRdb cannot be tested. This CDR3 is 14 amino acids long. Germline CDR1 is MDHEN and CDR2 is SYDVKM. This CDR3 reads CATPAGTGNYGYTF.